Presented here are 10 T cell receptor beta chains from one specimen sequenced in a study of response to subunit inactivated influenza vaccine. A single record per CDR3 protein comes from TCRdb applying MiXCR to the RT-PCR reads. The sample holds 500,000 to 600,000 distinct CDR3 sequences, 13% seen once. Sequencing was performed on PBMCs from blood, taken around seven weeks after vaccination. The source of these receptors is a man in his fifties who received an inactivated influenza vaccine.

The V call is TRBV7-9, the J call TRBJ2-5; TRBD2 matches 7 bases. The V and J ends lost 3 bases and 3 bases, in that order; junction bases with no gene match: 4. The CDR3 totals 14 residues. Germline-derived CDR1 and CDR2 are SEHNR and FQNEAQ (reference sequence). CDR3 DNA: TGTGCCAGCAGCTTCGGGGGGAATAAAGAGACCCAGTACTTC. This gives the protein CASSFGGNKETQYF.

This chain connects TRBV5-1 to TRBJ2-7; 10 bases are shared with TRBD2. J gave up 5 bases and V 5 bases, and 10 bases lay outside the gene matches. The germline V gene encodes CDR1 SGHRS and CDR2 YFSETQ. This CDR3 has 15 amino acids. The CDR3 DNA follows: TGCGCCAGCAGGAGGGATAGCGGGAGGATTAACGAGCAGTACTTC. The encoded protein is CASRRDSGRINEQYF. The whole variable domain, remainder taken from reference TRBV5-1 and TRBJ2-7, is KAGVTQTPRYLIKTRGQQVTLSCSPISGHRSVSWYQQTPGQGLQFLFEYFSETQRNKGNFPGRFSGRQFSNSRSEMNVSTLELGDSALYLCASRRDSGRINEQYFGPGTRLTVT.

V is TRBV7-9 and J is TRBJ2-1, with D perhaps given as TRBD1 or TRBD2 (6 bases each). The CDR3 loop spans 13 amino acids. Germline CDR1 is SEHNR and CDR2 is FQNEAQ (reference sequence). V was clipped by 6 bases and J by 10 bases, with 16 bases between them. The CDR3 region is CASRGGAVREQFF. DNA for the CDR3: TGTGCCAGCAGGGGGGGCGCGGTACGGGAGCAGTTCTTC.

The table lists this clonotype with many counts. The gene calls are TRBV6-1 and TRBJ1-5; D possibly corresponds to TRBD1 (5 bases). The CDR3 length is 15 residues. The V gene lost 6 bases and the J gene lost 0 bases, with 12 bases spanning the gap. Per germline, CDR1 MNHNS and CDR2 SASEGT. In DNA form, the CDR3 reads TGTGCCAGCAGCCCGGGACGGTATAGCAATCAGCCCCAGCATTTT. Its translation: CASSPGRYSNQPQHF.

This clonotype was found many times. In DNA, the CDR3 is TGTGCCATCAGCGAGGGACAGGGGGCTAACTATGGCTACACCTTC. It is translated as CAISEGQGANYGYTF. The rearrangement uses TRBV10-3 and TRBJ1-2, with 11 bases matching TRBD1. CDR1 ENHRY and CDR2 SYGVKD come from the germline V gene. After removal of 6 bases from V and 0 bases from J, the junction contained 3 bases not matched to a gene. This CDR3 spans 15 amino acids.

This clonotype was found a few times. The chain uses TRBV27 and TRBJ1-2; TRBD1 might be the D (5 bases). This CDR3 contains 15 residues. Germline CDR1 is MNHEY and CDR2 is SMNVEV (reference sequence). Trimming pared 7 bases from V and 7 bases from J, leaving 22 bases between. CDR3 loop: CASKVGQGGFGGYTF. In DNA, the CDR3 is TGTGCCAGCAAGGTGGGGCAGGGCGGTTTCGGTGGCTACACCTTC.

This clonotype was recorded a few times. The CDR3 spells CSARDRERESYNEQFF. The CDR3 DNA is TGCAGTGCTAGAGATCGGGAGCGGGAGAGCTACAATGAGCAGTTCTTC. The chain is built from TRBV20-1 and TRBJ2-1; 8 bases line up with TRBD2. This CDR3 has 16 residues. With 0 bases clipped from V and 3 bases from J, the junction kept 7 bases outside the gene matches. CDR1 is DFQATT and CDR2 is SNEGSKA in the germline V gene (reference sequence).

The gene calls are TRBV27 and TRBJ2-1, with D unresolved. The V gene lost 7 bases and the J gene lost 8 bases, with 12 bases spanning the gap. This CDR3 contains 12 residues. CDR1 MNHEY and CDR2 SMNVEV come from the germline V gene (reference sequence). As DNA, the CDR3 is TGTGCCAGCACCCACCCGGGCTATGAGCAGTTCTTC. Translated, it gives CASTHPGYEQFF.

CDR3 coding DNA: TGCAGCGTTGATGGCGGCGTTTCCTACAATGAGCAGTTCTTC. It translates to CSVDGGVSYNEQFF. This sequence joins TRBV29-1 and TRBJ2-1; no definite D call. Germline CDR1 reads SQVTM; CDR2 reads ANQGSEA. V lost 3 bases, J lost 1 base, and 10 bases lay in between. The CDR3 runs 14 residues.

In this sample, this clonotype turned up a few times. The rearrangement joins TRBV20-1 to TRBJ2-1; no definite D call. The CDR3 has 15 amino acids. The germline V and J ends were trimmed by 0 bases and 4 bases, with 13 bases remaining between them. CDR1 is DFQATT, CDR2 SNEGSKA, per germline (reference sequence). The CDR3 coding sequence is TGCAGTGCTAGAGAGGGCGGCAAACGATACAATGAGCAGTTCTTC. This encodes CSAREGGKRYNEQFF.